The clone carrying this TCR beta chain has just one count. Its antigen is not identified. The sample is drawn from a study of cytomegalovirus exposure and HLA in healthy donors. Whole-study findings and limits: CMV antigen specificity was confirmed in vitro for a few CMV-associated chains. Using the classifier, cytomegalovirus status was reportedly diagnosed with high specificity and sensitivity.

The germline V gene has CDR1 SGDLS and CDR2 YYNGEE. V was cut by 2 bases and J by 4 bases, with 18 bases left in between. This CDR3 region has 16 residues. From the 120-subject validation cohort, which was separate from the approximately 670-subject first cohort, the donors were drawn. Profiling relied on immunoSEQ multiplex PCR, and the TCRdb table lists in-frame clones only, not all of them. Of 150,000 to 200,000 clones in the sample, 95% to 97% are singletons; the top ten hold 0.8% to 0.95%. The chain couples TRBV9 to TRBJ1-1, with D unresolved. Sequenced: PBMCs. This receptor was obtained from a woman aged 18-29 years in good health and CMV-seronegative. The CDR3 loop reads CASSVVSGGSGTEAFF. CDR3 nucleotide sequence: TGTGCCAGCAGCGTCGTTAGCGGAGGGTCGGGCACTGAAGCTTTCTTT.